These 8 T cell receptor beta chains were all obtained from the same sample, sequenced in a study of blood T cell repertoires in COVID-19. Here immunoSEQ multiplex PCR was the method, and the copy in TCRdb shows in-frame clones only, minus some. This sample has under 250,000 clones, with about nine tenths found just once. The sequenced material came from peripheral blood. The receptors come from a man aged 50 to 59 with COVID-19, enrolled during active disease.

In DNA form, the CDR3 reads TGTGCCAGCAGCTTAGCGTCTAGCGGGGGGGCCTATGAGCAGTTCTTC. This encodes CASSLASSGGAYEQFF. V and J are TRBV11-2 and TRBJ2-1; TRBD2 matches 12 bases. Trimming at V came to 1 base and at J to 8 bases, leaving 6 bases not matched to a gene. The CDR3 extends over 16 amino acids. CDR1 and CDR2 from the germline V gene are SGHAT and FQNNGV. Looking up the rest from reference TRBV11-2 and TRBJ2-1 gives the full variable domain: EAGVAQSPRYKIIEKRQSVAFWCNPISGHATLYWYQQILGQGPKLLIQFQNNGVVDDSQLPKDRFSAERLKGVDSTLKIQPAKLEDSAVYLCASSLASSGGAYEQFFGPGTRLTVL.

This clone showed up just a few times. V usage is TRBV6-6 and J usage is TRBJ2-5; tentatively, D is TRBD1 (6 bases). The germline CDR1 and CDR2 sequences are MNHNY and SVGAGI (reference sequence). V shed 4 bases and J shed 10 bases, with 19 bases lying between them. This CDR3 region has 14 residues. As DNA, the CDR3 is TGTGCCAGCAGTTCAAGAATACAGGGTGCTGACCAGTACTTC. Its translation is CASSSRIQGADQYF.

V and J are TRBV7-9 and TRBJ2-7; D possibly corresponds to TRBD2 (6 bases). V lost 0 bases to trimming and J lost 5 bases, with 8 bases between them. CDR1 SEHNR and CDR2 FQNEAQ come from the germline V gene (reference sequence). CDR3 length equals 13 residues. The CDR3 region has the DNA TGTGCCAGCAGCTTAGCGCGCGGGGACGAGCAGTACTTC. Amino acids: CASSLARGDEQYF.

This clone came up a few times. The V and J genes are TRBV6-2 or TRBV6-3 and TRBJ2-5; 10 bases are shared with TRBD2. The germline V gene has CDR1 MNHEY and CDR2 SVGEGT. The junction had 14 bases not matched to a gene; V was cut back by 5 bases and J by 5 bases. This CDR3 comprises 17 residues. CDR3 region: CASSPRYTAGGHETQYF. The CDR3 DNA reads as TGTGCCAGCAGTCCCCGGTATACAGCGGGGGGGCATGAGACCCAGTACTTC.

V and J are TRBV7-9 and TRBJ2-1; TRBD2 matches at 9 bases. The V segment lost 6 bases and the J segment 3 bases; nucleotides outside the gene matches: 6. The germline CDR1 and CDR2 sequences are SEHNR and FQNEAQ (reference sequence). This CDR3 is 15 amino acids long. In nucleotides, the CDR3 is TGTGCCAGCAGTCCGACTAGCGGCGACTACAATGAGCAGTTCTTC. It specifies CASSPTSGDYNEQFF.

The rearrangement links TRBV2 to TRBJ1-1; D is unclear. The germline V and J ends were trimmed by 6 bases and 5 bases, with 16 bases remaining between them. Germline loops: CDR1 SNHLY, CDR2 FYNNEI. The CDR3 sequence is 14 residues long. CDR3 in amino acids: CASRLGSYRTEAFF. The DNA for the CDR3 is TGTGCCAGCAGGTTGGGCAGCTATAGGACTGAAGCTTTCTTT.

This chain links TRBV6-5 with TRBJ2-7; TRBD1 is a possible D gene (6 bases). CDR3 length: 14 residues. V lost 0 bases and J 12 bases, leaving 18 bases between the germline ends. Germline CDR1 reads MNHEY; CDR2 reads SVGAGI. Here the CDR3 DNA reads TGTGCCAGCAGTTACTCCGAGGACAGCCCTCAGCCGTACTTC. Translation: CASSYSEDSPQPYF.

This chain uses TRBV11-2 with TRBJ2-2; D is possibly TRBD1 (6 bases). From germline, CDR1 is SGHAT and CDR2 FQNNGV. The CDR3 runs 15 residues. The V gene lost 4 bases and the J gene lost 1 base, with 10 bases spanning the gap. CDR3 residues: CASSSGTKNTGELFF. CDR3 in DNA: TGTGCCAGCAGCTCCGGGACAAAGAACACCGGGGAGCTGTTTTTT.